This T cell receptor beta chain was sequenced for a study of blood T cells in healthy people across ages. At the level of the study: Roughly one uniquely barcoded beta molecule per two T cells was captured.

Sample-barcoded 5' priming and a J-beta primer mix drove a second PCR of about 6 to 11 cycles. MiXCR, applied by TCRdb to the 5' RACE reads, yields one record per CDR3 protein. The data contain about 1 million distinct CDR3 sequences, under 45% of them singletons. This clonotype was detected a few times. Its antigen is currently unknown. Findings and caveats of the study: Long-lived donors carried more naive CD4+ cells and greater diversity than aged donors. While age rose, TCR beta diversity per million T cells dropped in a roughly linear way.

Germline V gene lookup returns CDR1 LGHDT and CDR2 YNNKEL (reference sequence). Deletions cut 0 bases from V and 5 bases from J, with 7 bases between. This CDR3 is built from 13 residues. PBMCs were isolated at a quantity of at least 7 million per sample. This chain links TRBV3-1 with TRBJ1-2; D remains unclear. Sequencing was performed on blood. This receptor was taken from a woman aged 60-75 years in good health. The CDR3 reads CASSQDPYYGYTF. The CDR3, as DNA: TGTGCCAGCAGCCAAGACCCGTATTATGGCTACACCTTC.